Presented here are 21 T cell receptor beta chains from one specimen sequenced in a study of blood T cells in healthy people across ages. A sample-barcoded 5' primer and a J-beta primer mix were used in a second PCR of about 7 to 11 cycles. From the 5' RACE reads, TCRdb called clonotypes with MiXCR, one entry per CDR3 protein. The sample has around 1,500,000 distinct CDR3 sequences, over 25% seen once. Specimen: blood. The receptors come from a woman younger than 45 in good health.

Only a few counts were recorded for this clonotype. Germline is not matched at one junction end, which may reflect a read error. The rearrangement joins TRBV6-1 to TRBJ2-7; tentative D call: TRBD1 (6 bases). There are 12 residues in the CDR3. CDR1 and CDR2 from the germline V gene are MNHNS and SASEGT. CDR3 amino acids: CANSDFRGEQYF. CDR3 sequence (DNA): TGTGCCAACAGTGACTTCAGGGGCGAGCAGTACTTC.

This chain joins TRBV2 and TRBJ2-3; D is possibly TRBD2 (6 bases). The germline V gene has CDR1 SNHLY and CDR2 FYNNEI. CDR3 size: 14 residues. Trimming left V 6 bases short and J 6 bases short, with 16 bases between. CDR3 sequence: CASRFGGVLDTQYF. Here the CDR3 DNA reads TGTGCCAGCAGATTCGGCGGGGTTTTGGATACGCAGTATTTT.

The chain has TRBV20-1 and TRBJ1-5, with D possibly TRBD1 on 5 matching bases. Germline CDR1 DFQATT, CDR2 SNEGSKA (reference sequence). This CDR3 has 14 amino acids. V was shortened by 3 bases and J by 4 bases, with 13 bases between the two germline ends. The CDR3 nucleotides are TGCAGTGCTAGTGGGGGACGGGGAAATCAGCCCCAGCATTTT. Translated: CSASGGRGNQPQHF.

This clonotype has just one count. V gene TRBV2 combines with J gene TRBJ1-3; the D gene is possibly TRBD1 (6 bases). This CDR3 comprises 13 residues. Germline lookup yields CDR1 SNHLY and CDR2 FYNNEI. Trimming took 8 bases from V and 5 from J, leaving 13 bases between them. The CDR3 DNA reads TGTGCCAGCCAAACCACAGGGAGAAACACCATATATTTT. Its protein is CASQTTGRNTIYF.

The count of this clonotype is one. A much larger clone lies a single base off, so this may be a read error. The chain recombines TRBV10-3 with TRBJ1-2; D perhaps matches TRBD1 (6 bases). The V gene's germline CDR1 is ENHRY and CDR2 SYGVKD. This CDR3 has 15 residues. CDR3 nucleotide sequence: TGTGCCATCAGTGGTGGGGGGCAGAATAACTATAGCTACACCTTC. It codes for CAISGGGQNNYSYTF.

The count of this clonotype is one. CDR3 sequence reads: CASSGRLAVSTDTQYF. In DNA form, the CDR3 reads TGTGCCAGCAGCGGCCGACTAGCGGTCAGCACAGATACGCAGTATTTT. The chain has TRBV5-5 and TRBJ2-3; TRBD2 agrees at 9 bases. Looked up from germline, CDR1 is SGHKS and CDR2 is YYEKEE (reference sequence). Trimming took 4 bases from V and 0 from J; bases not matched to a gene: 6. The CDR3 extends over 16 amino acids.

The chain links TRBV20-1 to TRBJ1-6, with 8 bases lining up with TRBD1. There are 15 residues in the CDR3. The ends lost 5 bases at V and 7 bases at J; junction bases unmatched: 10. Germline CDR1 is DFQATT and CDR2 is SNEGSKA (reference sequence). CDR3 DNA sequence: TGCAGTGCTTTTACCGGGACAGGTCGAAATTCACCCCTCCACTTT. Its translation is CSAFTGTGRNSPLHF.

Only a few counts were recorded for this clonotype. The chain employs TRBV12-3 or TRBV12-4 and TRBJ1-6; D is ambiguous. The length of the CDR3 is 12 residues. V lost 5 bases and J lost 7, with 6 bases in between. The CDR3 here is CASSRRNSPLHF. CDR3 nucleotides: TGTGCCAGCAGTCGCAGGAATTCACCCCTCCACTTT.

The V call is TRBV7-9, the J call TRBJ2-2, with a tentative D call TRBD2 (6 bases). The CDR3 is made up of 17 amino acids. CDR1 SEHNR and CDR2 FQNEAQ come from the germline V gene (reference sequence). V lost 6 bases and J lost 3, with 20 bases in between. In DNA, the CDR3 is TGTGCCAGCAGACTGACGCCGGGACTGGGGGACACCGGGGAGCTGTTTTTT. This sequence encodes CASRLTPGLGDTGELFF. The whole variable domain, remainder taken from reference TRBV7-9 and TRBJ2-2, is DTGVSQNPRHKITKRGQNVTFRCDPISEHNRLYWYRQTLGQGPEFLTYFQNEAQLEKSRLLSDRFSAERPKGSFSTLEIQRTEQGDSAMYLCASRLTPGLGDTGELFFGEGSRLTVL.

CDR3 residues: CSPWNTGELFF. DNA for the CDR3: TGTTCTCCCTGGAACACCGGGGAGCTGTTTTTT. V gene TRBV12-3 or TRBV12-4 combines with J gene TRBJ2-2; D is unresolved. This CDR3 is 11 amino acids long.

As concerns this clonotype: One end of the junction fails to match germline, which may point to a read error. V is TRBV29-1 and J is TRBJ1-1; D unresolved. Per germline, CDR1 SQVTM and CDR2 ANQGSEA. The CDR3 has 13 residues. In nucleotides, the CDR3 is TGCATCGTTGAGTTGGGATTGAACACTGAAGCTTTCTTT. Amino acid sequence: CIVELGLNTEAFF.

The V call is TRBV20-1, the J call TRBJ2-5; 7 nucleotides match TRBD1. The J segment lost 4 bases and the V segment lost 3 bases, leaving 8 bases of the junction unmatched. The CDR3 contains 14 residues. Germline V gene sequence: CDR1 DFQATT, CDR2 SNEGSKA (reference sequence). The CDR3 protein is CSASLGQGVETQYF. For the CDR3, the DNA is TGCAGTGCTAGTCTGGGCCAGGGGGTAGAGACCCAGTACTTC.

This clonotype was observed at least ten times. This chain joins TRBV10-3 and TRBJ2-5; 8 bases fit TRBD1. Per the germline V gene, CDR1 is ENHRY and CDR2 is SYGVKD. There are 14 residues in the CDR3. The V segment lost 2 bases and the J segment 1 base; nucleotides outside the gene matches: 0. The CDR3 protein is CAISETGGQETQYF. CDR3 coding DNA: TGTGCCATCAGTGAGACAGGGGGCCAAGAGACCCAGTACTTC.

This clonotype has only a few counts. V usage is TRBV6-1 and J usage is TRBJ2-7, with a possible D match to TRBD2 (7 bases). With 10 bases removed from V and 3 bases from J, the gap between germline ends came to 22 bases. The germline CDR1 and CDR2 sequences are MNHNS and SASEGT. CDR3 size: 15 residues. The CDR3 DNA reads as TGTGCCACCATAAGGGGGGGGCGGATGATCTACGAGCAGTACTTC. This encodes CATIRGGRMIYEQYF.

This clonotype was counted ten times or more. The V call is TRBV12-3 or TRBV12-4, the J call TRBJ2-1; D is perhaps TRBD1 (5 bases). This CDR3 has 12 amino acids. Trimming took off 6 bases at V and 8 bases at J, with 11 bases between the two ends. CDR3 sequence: CASSQGYDEQFF. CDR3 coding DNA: TGTGCCAGCAGCCAGGGTTACGATGAGCAGTTCTTC.

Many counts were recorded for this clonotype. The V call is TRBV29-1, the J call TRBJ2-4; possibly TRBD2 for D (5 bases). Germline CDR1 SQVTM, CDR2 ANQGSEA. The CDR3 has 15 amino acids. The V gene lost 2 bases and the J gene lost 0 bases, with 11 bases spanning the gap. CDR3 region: CSVERPGLAKNIQYF. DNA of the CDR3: TGCAGCGTTGAACGGCCAGGACTAGCCAAAAACATTCAGTACTTC.

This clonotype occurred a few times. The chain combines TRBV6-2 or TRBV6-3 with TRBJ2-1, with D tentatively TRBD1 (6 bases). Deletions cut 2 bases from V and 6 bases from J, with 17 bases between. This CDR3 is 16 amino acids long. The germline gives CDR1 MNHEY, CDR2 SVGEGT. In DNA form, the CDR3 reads TGTGCCAGCAGTTACACAGGGAGCACTCATAGCAATGAGCAGTTCTTC. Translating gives CASSYTGSTHSNEQFF.

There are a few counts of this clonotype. The CDR3 reads CSARRASGGATDTQYF. Written as DNA, the CDR3 is TGCAGTGCTAGACGGGCTAGCGGGGGGGCCACAGATACGCAGTATTTT. The chain is built from TRBV20-1 and TRBJ2-3; the match to TRBD2 covers 12 bases. The germline V gene encodes CDR1 DFQATT and CDR2 SNEGSKA (reference sequence). V shed 2 bases and J 2 bases; nucleotides not matched to a gene: 5. This CDR3 is built from 16 residues.

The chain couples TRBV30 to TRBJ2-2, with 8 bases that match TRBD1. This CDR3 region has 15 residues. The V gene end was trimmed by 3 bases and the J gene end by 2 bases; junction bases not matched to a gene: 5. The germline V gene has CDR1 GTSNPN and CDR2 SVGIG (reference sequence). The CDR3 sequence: CAWSSDRVNTGELFF. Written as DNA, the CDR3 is TGTGCCTGGAGCTCGGACAGGGTCAACACCGGGGAGCTGTTTTTT.

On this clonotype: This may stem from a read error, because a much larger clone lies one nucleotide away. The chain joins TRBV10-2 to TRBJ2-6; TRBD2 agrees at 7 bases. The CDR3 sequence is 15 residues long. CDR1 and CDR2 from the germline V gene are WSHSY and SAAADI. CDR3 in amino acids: CTSREGSSGANVLTF. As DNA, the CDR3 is TGCACCAGCAGGGAGGGGAGCTCTGGGGCCAACGTCCTGACTTTC.

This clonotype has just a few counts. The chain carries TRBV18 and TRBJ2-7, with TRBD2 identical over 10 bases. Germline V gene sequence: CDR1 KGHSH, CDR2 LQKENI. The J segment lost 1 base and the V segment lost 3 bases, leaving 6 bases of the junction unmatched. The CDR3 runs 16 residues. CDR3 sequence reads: CASSPYGTSESYEQYF. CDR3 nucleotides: TGTGCCAGCTCACCCTACGGGACTAGCGAATCCTACGAGCAGTACTTC.